The 27 T cell receptor beta chains given below trace back to one sample, sequenced in a study of shared clonotypes between healthy human individuals. CD45RO-negative CD8 cells positively selected for CCR7 made up the naive population, which excluded terminally differentiated effector memory CD45RA+ cells. Profiling relied on immunoSEQ multiplex PCR, and the TCRdb table lists in-frame clones only, not all of them. The sample yields about 2 million clones, just under 95% seen once. Sequenced sample: naive CD8+ T cells sorted from blood. These receptors all come from a young man in good health.

This clone showed up just once. The chain carries TRBV5-4 and TRBJ1-2; no clear D gene. This CDR3 region has 12 residues. From germline, CDR1 is SGHNT and CDR2 YYREEE (reference sequence). The V end was cut by 0 bases, the J end by 8 bases, with 8 bases between. This chain's CDR3 is CASSLDGRGYTF. The DNA of the CDR3 is TGTGCCAGCAGCTTGGACGGACGGGGCTACACCTTC.

This clone was observed a handful of times. The identical CDR3 is also encoded by other nucleotide sequences in the sample. The rearrangement uses TRBV9 and TRBJ2-7, with 9 bases matching TRBD1. The CDR3 is 15 amino acids. CDR1 SGDLS and CDR2 YYNGEE come from the germline V gene. With V trimmed by 0 bases and J by 1 base, 2 bases remained unmatched. The CDR3 sequence: CASSVEGQGSYEQYF. CDR3 sequence (DNA): TGTGCCAGCAGCGTAGAGGGACAGGGATCCTACGAGCAGTACTTC.

The chain links TRBV5-6 to TRBJ2-5, with 8 positions matching TRBD2. Germline CDR1 and CDR2: SGHDT and YYEEEE. CDR3 length: 15 amino acids. Unmatched junction bases numbered 12, after V lost 4 bases and J lost 7 bases. CDR3 amino acids: CASSPIAGSPGTQYF. The CDR3 nucleotides read TGTGCCAGCAGCCCAATAGCGGGATCCCCCGGGACCCAGTACTTC.

The chain combines TRBV28 with TRBJ1-5; tentatively, D is TRBD1 (5 bases). Looked up from germline, CDR1 is MDHEN and CDR2 is SYDVKM. Trimming pared 7 bases from V and 5 bases from J, leaving 15 bases between. The CDR3 is 14 amino acids. CDR3 coding DNA: TGTGCCAGCATGCCTGGGCGGGGGTATCAGCCCCAGCATTTT. Amino acids: CASMPGRGYQPQHF.

This clone was detected once. The chain links TRBV7-6 to TRBJ2-2; possible D gene TRBD1, 5 bases. The germline gives CDR1 SGHVS, CDR2 FNYEAQ. V lost 1 base and J 5 bases, leaving 8 bases between the germline ends. The CDR3 spans 14 residues. The DNA of the CDR3 is TGTGCCAGCAGCTTAGGGGGCGAAACCGGGGAGCTGTTTTTT. Translated, it gives CASSLGGETGELFF.

The V call is TRBV4-1, the J call TRBJ1-1; D is unclear. The CDR3 totals 16 residues. From germline, CDR1 is MGHRA and CDR2 YSYEKL. V gave up 1 base and J gave up 0 bases, with 12 bases separating them. For the CDR3, the DNA is TGCGCCAGCAGCCAAGGCCCGGTGGGCCTGAACACTGAAGCTTTCTTT. Translated: CASSQGPVGLNTEAFF.

The chain uses TRBV7-9 and TRBJ2-1; tentative D call: TRBD1 (6 bases). Germline-derived CDR1 and CDR2 are SEHNR and FQNEAQ (reference sequence). With 4 bases removed from V and 3 bases from J, the gap between germline ends came to 13 bases. There are 15 residues in the CDR3. In nucleotides, the CDR3 is TGTGCCAGCAGCTCCCGGGACATGAACTACAATGAGCAGTTCTTC. Its translation is CASSSRDMNYNEQFF.

The chain combines TRBV7-9 with TRBJ2-7, with 12 bases identical to TRBD2. The V gene end was trimmed by 4 bases and the J gene end by 3 bases; junction bases not matched to a gene: 1. This CDR3 is 14 amino acids long. From germline, CDR1 is SEHNR and CDR2 FQNEAQ (reference sequence). The CDR3 nucleotides are TGTGCCAGCAGCTCGGGACTAGCGGGCTACGAGCAGTACTTC. Translated: CASSSGLAGYEQYF.

The chain uses TRBV29-1 and TRBJ2-1; 8 nucleotides match TRBD1. CDR1 is SQVTM and CDR2 is ANQGSEA in the germline V gene. The ends lost 3 bases at V and 5 bases at J; junction bases unmatched: 6. This CDR3 is built from 14 residues. The DNA of the CDR3 is TGCAGCGTTGATCAGGGGGCGGCAAACAATGAGCAGTTCTTC. Its protein product is CSVDQGAANNEQFF.

The CDR3, as DNA: TGTGCCAGCAGCTCCTGGGAGAACTATGGCTACACCTTC. It yields the protein CASSSWENYGYTF. V and J are TRBV7-9 and TRBJ1-2; D gene unclear. V lost 4 bases to trimming and J lost 2 bases, with 8 bases between them. The CDR3 totals 13 residues. In germline, CDR1 is SEHNR, CDR2 FQNEAQ (reference sequence). Full variable domain (remainder filled in from reference TRBV7-9 and TRBJ1-2): DTGVSQNPRHKITKRGQNVTFRCDPISEHNRLYWYRQTLGQGPEFLTYFQNEAQLEKSRLLSDRFSAERPKGSFSTLEIQRTEQGDSAMYLCASSSWENYGYTFGSGTRLTVV.

This chain uses TRBV4-3 with TRBJ2-7, with D uncertain. CDR1 and CDR2 (germline): LGHNA, YSLEER. This CDR3 is 11 amino acids long. V was shortened by 1 base and J by 5 bases, with 3 bases between the two germline ends. The CDR3: CASSQADEQYF. CDR3 DNA sequence: TGCGCCAGCAGCCAAGCGGACGAGCAGTACTTC.

V is TRBV9 and J is TRBJ2-7, with 8 bases aligning to TRBD1. Trimming cost V 3 bases and J 7 bases; bases outside gene matches: 6. Germline CDR1 reads SGDLS; CDR2 reads YYNGEE. The CDR3 contains 13 residues. CDR3 region: CASSAGTGREQYF. The CDR3 coding sequence is TGTGCCAGCAGCGCCGGGACAGGTAGGGAGCAGTACTTC. Combining the CDR3 with reference TRBV9 and TRBJ2-7 gives the whole variable domain DSGVTQTPKHLITATGQRVTLRCSPRSGDLSVYWYQQSLDQGLQFLIQYYNGEERAKGNILERFSAQQFPDLHSELNLSSLELGDSALYFCASSAGTGREQYFGPGTRLTVT.

The V call is TRBV13, the J call TRBJ2-1, with D unclear. Trimming took 4 bases from V and 7 from J, leaving 14 bases between them. Germline CDR1 is PRHDT and CDR2 is FYEKMQ (reference sequence). This CDR3 spans 14 amino acids. The DNA of the CDR3 is TGTGCCAGCAGCTCCACCATCGGTGGGAATGAGCAGTTCTTC. As protein: CASSSTIGGNEQFF.

This clone came up once. The chain couples TRBV6-6 to TRBJ2-7; 8 bases map to TRBD2. CDR1 and CDR2 (germline): MNHNY, SVGAGI (reference sequence). The length of the CDR3 is 16 residues. The junction had 19 bases not matched to a gene; V was cut back by 8 bases and J by 7 bases. Written as DNA, the CDR3 is TGTGCCAGCGAGGGGAAGCGGGAGTGGGGGAGCGAGGAGCAGTACTTC. Its translation is CASEGKREWGSEEQYF.

The J gene is TRBJ2-7, the V gene TRBV5-5; D is possibly TRBD1 (6 bases). V lost 1 base to trimming and J lost 5 bases, with 19 bases between them. In germline, CDR1 is SGHKS, CDR2 YYEKEE (reference sequence). The CDR3 is 16 residues long. CDR3 loop: CASSLRSFRGEDEQYF. For the CDR3, the DNA is TGTGCCAGCAGCTTGCGGTCATTCAGGGGCGAGGACGAGCAGTACTTC. Looking up the rest from reference TRBV5-5 and TRBJ2-7 gives the full variable domain: DAGVTQSPTHLIKTRGQQVTLRCSPISGHKSVSWYQQVLGQGPQFIFQYYEKEERGRGNFPDRFSARQFPNYSSELNVNALLLGDSALYLCASSLRSFRGEDEQYFGPGTRLTVT.

A word on this clone: The sample has other DNA sequences that encode this CDR3 too. CDR3 amino acids: CASSLRALTDTQYF. The CDR3 region has the DNA TGTGCCAGCAGCTTAAGGGCCCTCACAGATACGCAGTATTTT. The V call is TRBV7-2, the J call TRBJ2-3, with D unclear. Deletions cut 2 bases from V and 2 bases from J, with 8 bases between. This CDR3 has 14 residues. Germline V gene sequence: CDR1 SGHTA, CDR2 FQGNSA.

Here the CDR3 reads CASSFSGVEYEQYF. CDR3 sequence (DNA): TGCGCCAGCAGCTTCTCGGGGGTTGAATACGAGCAGTACTTC. The genes are TRBV5-1 and TRBJ2-7; TRBD2 might be the D (6 bases). Germline CDR1 SGHRS, CDR2 YFSETQ. There are 14 residues in the CDR3. V dropped 2 bases and J dropped 4 bases, with 13 bases sitting between them.

The chain employs TRBV28 and TRBJ1-2; no clear D. Trimming pared 6 bases from V and 3 bases from J, leaving 11 bases between. The CDR3 is 13 amino acids. Germline-derived CDR1 and CDR2 are MDHEN and SYDVKM. CDR3 loop: CASSPTTDYGYTF. The CDR3 bases are TGTGCCAGCAGCCCCACGACGGACTATGGCTACACCTTC.

The chain combines TRBV5-1 with TRBJ2-7; 9 nucleotides line up with TRBD1. Trimming at V came to 4 bases and at J to 2 bases, leaving 4 bases not matched to a gene. This CDR3 comprises 14 residues. Per the germline V gene, CDR1 is SGHRS and CDR2 is YFSETQ. The CDR3 spells CASSRTGDAYEQYF. DNA of the CDR3: TGCGCCAGCAGCAGGACAGGGGACGCCTACGAGCAGTACTTC. Variable domain in full (rest from reference TRBV5-1 and TRBJ2-7): KAGVTQTPRYLIKTRGQQVTLSCSPISGHRSVSWYQQTPGQGLQFLFEYFSETQRNKGNFPGRFSGRQFSNSRSEMNVSTLELGDSALYLCASSRTGDAYEQYFGPGTRLTVT.

V and J are TRBV18 and TRBJ1-2, with 8 bases matching TRBD1. Germline V gene sequence: CDR1 KGHSH, CDR2 LQKENI. The trim removed 4 bases at V and 4 bases at J, leaving 14 bases unmatched. This CDR3 contains 17 residues. CDR3 in amino acids: CASSLPGQALARYGYTF. In DNA, the CDR3 is TGTGCCAGCTCACTCCCGGGACAGGCCTTAGCGCGCTATGGCTACACCTTC.

The J gene is TRBJ2-7, the V gene TRBV27; 7 positions match TRBD2. This CDR3 has 13 amino acids. In germline, CDR1 is MNHEY, CDR2 SMNVEV (reference sequence). The J segment lost 8 bases and the V segment lost 3 bases, leaving 7 bases of the junction unmatched. This CDR3 reads CASSLGGTPQQYF. The CDR3 DNA follows: TGTGCCAGCAGTTTGGGGGGGACCCCTCAGCAGTACTTC.

The chain carries TRBV4-1 and TRBJ1-1; D is undetermined. CDR1 is MGHRA, CDR2 YSYEKL, per germline. The V end was cut by 1 base, the J end by 1 base, with 10 bases between. The CDR3 has 15 residues. The CDR3: CASSQVRTTNTEAFF. For the CDR3, the DNA is TGCGCCAGCAGCCAAGTAAGGACTACGAACACTGAAGCTTTCTTT.

Here the CDR3 DNA reads TGTGCCTGGACTGACGCAGGCGGCCCCGGGGAGCTGTTTTTT. The encoded protein is CAWTDAGGPGELFF. The chain employs TRBV30 and TRBJ2-2; D call uncertain. V gave up 4 bases and J gave up 6 bases, with 15 bases separating them. In germline, CDR1 is GTSNPN, CDR2 SVGIG (reference sequence). The CDR3 runs to 14 residues.

The chain employs TRBV11-2 and TRBJ2-7; TRBD2 aligns across 12 bases. Germline values: CDR1 SGHAT, CDR2 FQNNGV. This CDR3 comprises 16 residues. After removal of 5 bases from V and 5 bases from J, the junction contained 10 bases not matched to a gene. CDR3 DNA sequence: TGTGCCAGCAGCCCACGACCGGGACTAGCGGGCCACGAGCAGTACTTC. This translates into CASSPRPGLAGHEQYF.

The gene calls are TRBV7-9 and TRBJ1-1; D not certain. The CDR3 consists of 14 residues. The V end was cut by 1 base, the J end by 1 base, with 7 bases between. Germline V gene sequence: CDR1 SEHNR, CDR2 FQNEAQ (reference sequence). CDR3 sequence (DNA): TGTGCCAGCAGCTTAGGGTCGGGGAACACTGAAGCTTTCTTT. This gives the protein CASSLGSGNTEAFF.

The genes are TRBV13 and TRBJ2-3; TRBD2 aligns across 9 bases. In germline, CDR1 is PRHDT, CDR2 FYEKMQ (reference sequence). This CDR3 spans 15 amino acids. Germline trimming cut 5 bases from V and 4 bases from J; bases unmatched to any gene: 7. The CDR3 bases are TGTGCCAGCAGCCCCCGCGGGAGGGTTGCAGATACGCAGTATTTT. Residues: CASSPRGRVADTQYF.

J is TRBJ1-1 and V is TRBV29-1, with a weak D call TRBD1 (5 bases). Trimming took 4 bases from V and 1 from J, leaving 16 bases between them. CDR1 is SQVTM, CDR2 ANQGSEA, per germline. The CDR3 loop spans 15 amino acids. CDR3 region: CSVVWLSGKNTEAFF. The CDR3 bases are TGCAGCGTTGTTTGGCTATCAGGGAAGAACACTGAAGCTTTCTTT.